The rows below give T cell receptor beta chains drawn from one sample of a study of T cells expressing NK-cell markers. With the 5' RACE reads reprocessed, TCRdb shows one record per CDR3 protein and no DNA. Here the sample table reports about 460,000 distinct CDR3 sequences. The specimen was blood T cells: a sorted CD56 or NKG2C T cell subset, CD4+ or CD8+ T cells, or bulk PBMC T cells (not recorded which). These receptors originate from a woman aged 45-65 years in good health. The CDR3 runs from the conserved cysteine through the conserved F or W.

V gene	J gene	CDR3 protein
TRBV9	TRBJ2-2	CASSDYTGAGELFF
TRBV7-2	TRBJ2-5	CASSLEGTGWETQYF
TRBV5-5	TRBJ2-2	CASILAKTGELFF
TRBV7-8	TRBJ2-7	CASSFGPSYEQYF
TRBV20-1	TRBJ2-3	CSAKDRGPTDTQYF
TRBV12-3/TRBV12-4	TRBJ2-4	CASKRTGTIKNIQYF
TRBV25-1	TRBJ2-1	CASSENLGTSGRSNEQFF
TRBV5-1	TRBJ2-7	CASRETAVYEQYF
TRBV5-1	TRBJ2-7	CASSLLSSSYEQYF
TRBV12-5	TRBJ2-1	CASGLASWGFF
TRBV29-1	TRBJ1-3	CSVVPPGAGNTIYF
TRBV12-3/TRBV12-4	TRBJ2-1	CASRPTSGEGAEQFF
TRBV10-3	TRBJ1-1	CAISDSTRRDTEAFF
TRBV20-1	TRBJ2-1	CSATPDKHNEQFF
TRBV7-2	TRBJ2-1	CASSFDRGPYNEQFF
TRBV28	TRBJ2-6	CASTQRGLSGANVLTF
TRBV5-4	TRBJ2-5	CASSPGWVSETQYF
TRBV5-5	TRBJ1-1	CASSETGGRTEAFF
TRBV3-1	TRBJ2-1	CASSQFRVRGNEQFF
TRBV12-3/TRBV12-4	TRBJ1-3	CASSSAGSGNTIYF
TRBV20-1	TRBJ2-7	CSAIEPEGGLVGEQYF
TRBV20-1	TRBJ2-1	CSARNSGTRDEFF
TRBV11-2	TRBJ2-1	CASSLVASGRIEQFF
TRBV20-1	TRBJ1-4	CSVTAQGANEKLFF
TRBV20-1	TRBJ2-5	CSAPTSGGRKETQYF
TRBV3-1	TRBJ2-7	CASSHELTGVTYEQYF
TRBV11-3	TRBJ2-2	CASSSYRDKLTGELFF
TRBV6-4	TRBJ1-1	CASSDSGPGTGAFF
TRBV3-1	TRBJ2-3	CASSQDPLRRVDTQYF
TRBV12-3/TRBV12-4	TRBJ1-5	CASGKNQPQHF
TRBV12-3/TRBV12-4	TRBJ1-1	CASSFEGAFMNTEAFF
TRBV4-2	TRBJ1-5	CASEKGGLEGLGNQPQHF
TRBV5-1	TRBJ2-5	CASSSGQAAGTQYF
TRBV3-1	TRBJ1-1	CASSQAPGKTEAFF
TRBV29-1	TRBJ2-1	CSVALGGAGVFHEQFF
TRBV7-2	TRBJ2-3	CASSSRTGSDTQYF
TRBV7-8	TRBJ1-2	CASSSGGWDPGYTF
TRBV6-1	TRBJ2-7	CASRRDRAYEQYF
TRBV24-1	TRBJ2-1	CATRPAYNEQFF
TRBV24-1	TRBJ2-5	CATSDPRAGMTETQYF
TRBV7-9	TRBJ1-2	CASTPMGTGYTF
TRBV6-5	TRBJ2-1	CASSPRGVREQFF
TRBV20-1	TRBJ2-1	CSASDTGLAGVGEQFF
TRBV5-1	TRBJ2-1	CASRPGTNEQFF
TRBV5-1	TRBJ2-5	CASSLYFQETQYF
TRBV14	TRBJ2-1	CASSLIDRAGYNEQFF
TRBV12-3/TRBV12-4	TRBJ1-3	CASSLAGSRPGNTIYF
TRBV3-1	TRBJ2-1	CASSQDQIAGEQFF